A single TCR beta chain is shown here with its context. Its target is unknown. This sample is drawn from a study of T cell responses to AZD1222 COVID-19 vaccine. Whole-study findings and limits: Spike-spanning, vaccine-associated CD4 TCRs were dominant at 160-218 and 743-854. Targeting of unmutated variant regions was reportedly seen in nearly half of spike-specific TCRs. Most donors were white British, females outnumbered males, and clonal diversity was possibly underestimated.

V gave up 1 base and J gave up 1 base, with 7 bases separating them. In germline, CDR1 is SGHTA, CDR2 FQGNSA. The CDR3 is made up of 14 amino acids. The table came from immunoSEQ multiplex PCR; TCRdb's copy has only in-frame clones and leaves some out. The sample shows under 100,000 clones, 88% of them seen only once. This sequence originates from an adult in good health. The sequences come from peripheral blood, collected on day 0 of AZD1222 vaccination. The chain recombines TRBV7-2 with TRBJ1-1; D gene unclear. The CDR3 reads CASSLGQQNTEAFF. As DNA, the CDR3 is TGTGCCAGCAGCTTAGGGCAGCAGAACACTGAAGCTTTCTTT.